Below, 23 T cell receptor beta chains from the same sample are listed, as sequenced in a study of tumor-infiltrating lymphocytes in primary liver carcinoma (TCRdb year 2017). Without any cell sorting, total RNA and DNA were co-extracted from about 20-30 mg of bulk tissue using the AllPrep DNA/RNA mini kit. Reads for this sample came from an Illumina HiSeq 2500. TCRbeta-specific cDNA was reverse-transcribed from 500 to 550 ng total RNA using a constant-region primer and ProtoScript II reverse transcriptase. The TCRbeta libraries were prepared through three rounds of nested multiplex PCR following a slightly modified ARM-PCR procedure. The first two PCR rounds used multiplex TRBV1-TRBV30 forward primers with a Cbeta reverse primer, each for roughly 11 cycles. TCRdb applied fastp at Q25 and MiXCR to the public reads, then kept only in-frame beta chains. Each record represents a unique CDR3 protein, reported with the most common genes and DNA among its rows. The sample yields 37,000 or so distinct CDR3 sequences; roughly 74% were counted once. The top ten clonotypes cover more than 30% of the sample.

The sequenced sample consisted of tumor-adjacent normal liver tissue. The receptors were gathered from a man aged 40-49 years with primary liver carcinoma and hepatitis B virus infection.

For this clonotype: This sequence may be a read error, since a much larger clone differs from it by one base. This chain joins TRBV5-5 and TRBJ2-2; no clear D. In germline, CDR1 is SGHKS, CDR2 YYEKEE (reference sequence). This CDR3 region has 16 residues. The V end was cut by 0 bases, the J end by 3 bases, with 12 bases between. CDR3 nucleotide sequence: TGTGCCAGCAGCTTGGCCCAAACAACTTACACCGGGGAGCTGTTTTTT. Protein sequence: CASSLAQTTYTGELFF.

Points on this clonotype: The junction and the germline gene differ at one end; a read error may be behind it. CDR3 residues: CTSSYTSGGYKEQFF. DNA of the CDR3: TGCACCAGCAGCTACACTAGCGGGGGCTACAAAGAGCAGTTCTTC. V and J are TRBV5-1 and TRBJ2-1; 11 bases are a match to TRBD2. Per germline, CDR1 SGHRS and CDR2 YFSETQ. CDR3 length: 15 residues. Full variable domain (rest looked up from reference TRBV5-1 and TRBJ2-1): KAGVTQTPRYLIKTRGQQVTLSCSPISGHRSVSWYQQTPGQGLQFLFEYFSETQRNKGNFPGRFSGRQFSNSRSEMNVSTLELGDSALYLCTSSYTSGGYKEQFFGPGTRLTVL.

The chain joins TRBV11-2 to TRBJ1-5; D perhaps matches TRBD1 (6 bases). Trimming took off 7 bases at V and 1 base at J, with 20 bases between the two ends. The CDR3 spans 17 residues. The germline V gene encodes CDR1 SGHAT and CDR2 FQNNGV. The CDR3, as DNA: TGTGCCAGCAATTTAGTAGGAGTAACAGGGAGCAATCAGCCCCAGCATTTT. It encodes CASNLVGVTGSNQPQHF.

CDR3 coding DNA: TGTGCCAGCAGGCCCAGGCGCGGGGCAGACAATGAGCAGTTCTTC. It translates to CASRPRRGADNEQFF. The chain carries TRBV6-6 and TRBJ2-1; D may be TRBD2 (6 bases). CDR1 is MNHNY, CDR2 SVGAGI, per germline (reference sequence). The V and J ends lost 6 bases and 5 bases respectively, with 17 bases between them. CDR3 length equals 15 residues.

Of note for this clonotype: The CDR3 does not close with the conserved phenylalanine or tryptophan, likely indicating a read error. The CDR3 DNA is TGCGCCAGCAGTGACTCCCGGAGGCTACCCTACGAGCAGTACATT. As protein: CASSDSRRLPYEQYI. V gene TRBV10-2 combines with J gene TRBJ2-7, with D possibly matching TRBD2 (5 bases). This CDR3 spans 15 amino acids. In germline, CDR1 is WSHSY, CDR2 SAAADI. Trimming left V 3 bases short and J 2 bases short, with 14 bases between.

The CDR3 bases are TGCGCCAGCAATGACTCCCGGAGACTACCCTACGAGCAGTACTTC. This gives the protein CASNDSRRLPYEQYF. The genes are TRBV10-2 and TRBJ2-7; D possibly corresponds to TRBD2 (5 bases). The CDR3 sequence is 15 residues long. V lost 7 bases and J 2 bases, leaving 18 bases between the germline ends. Germline-derived CDR1 and CDR2 are WSHSY and SAAADI.

The rearrangement uses TRBV29-1 and TRBJ2-5; 10 bases agree with TRBD1. The germline V gene encodes CDR1 SQVTM and CDR2 ANQGSEA. The trim removed 4 bases at V and 8 bases at J, leaving 13 bases unmatched. This CDR3 spans 15 amino acids. As DNA, the CDR3 is TGCAGCGTTGTAGCAGACAGGGGGCGAGCAGAAACCCAGTACTTC. This codes for CSVVADRGRAETQYF.

In this sample, this clonotype turned up many times. The chain joins TRBV19 to TRBJ2-3; 9 nucleotides match TRBD2. Germline values: CDR1 LNHDA, CDR2 SQIVND (reference sequence). The CDR3 consists of 16 residues. V shed 3 bases and J 1 base; nucleotides not matched to a gene: 5. In nucleotides, the CDR3 is TGTGCCAGTAGTATCCCAGCGGGAGGCGGCACAGATACGCAGTATTTT. Translated, it gives CASSIPAGGGTDTQYF.

As regards this clonotype: Since the CDR3 does not end with the conserved phenylalanine or tryptophan, this likely comes from a read error. The V gene is TRBV6-1, the J gene TRBJ2-1, with 9 bases identical to TRBD2. Germline V CDR1 and CDR2: MNHNS, SASEGT. This CDR3 is built from 14 residues. The J segment lost 4 bases and the V segment lost 9 bases, leaving 7 bases of the junction unmatched. The CDR3 DNA reads TGTGCCAGTGAAGAAGCGGGAGGATACAATGAGCAGTTCTTA. It is translated as CASEEAGGYNEQFL.

As regards this clonotype: Since the CDR3 does not end with the conserved phenylalanine or tryptophan, this likely comes from a read error. The limits of the CDR3 on the DNA are not certain, so only TCRdb's listed CDR3 is given. The chain employs TRBV11-2 and TRBJ2-1; the DNA was not used to check the table's D call, TRBD2. The CDR3 length is 16 residues, termini included. Germline V CDR1 and CDR2: SGHAT, FQNNGV. The CDR3 is CASSYPGTSGSNEQLL.

The V and J genes are TRBV4-3 and TRBJ1-2; D perhaps matches TRBD1 (5 bases). CDR3 length: 16 residues. Trimming stripped 3 bases from V and 2 bases from J, with 16 bases between. CDR1 is LGHNA and CDR2 is YSLEER in the germline V gene. The DNA for the CDR3 is TGCGCCAGCAGCCAGGCACGGGCAGGGAGCAACTATGGCTACACCTTC. It yields the protein CASSQARAGSNYGYTF.

This clonotype was observed a single time. As the CDR3 is not closed by the conserved phenylalanine or tryptophan, this likely results from a read error. The J gene is TRBJ1-1, the V gene TRBV28; D is uncertain. V was trimmed by 4 bases and J by 9 bases, leaving 15 bases between them. The length of the CDR3 is 13 residues. The germline V gene has CDR1 MDHEN and CDR2 SYDVKM. The DNA for the CDR3 is TGTGCCAGCAGTTCGCAGGACGTGACTCAAGCTTTCTTA. Its protein product is CASSSQDVTQAFL.

Worth noting for this clonotype: A junction boundary mismatches the germline segment, possibly from a read error. The chain uses TRBV11-2 and TRBJ2-6, with D possibly called TRBD1 or TRBD2 (5 bases each). From germline, CDR1 is SGHAT and CDR2 FQNNGV. The CDR3 is made up of 15 amino acids. In DNA, the CDR3 is TGTGTCATCCAGCGGCCGCGCTCTGGGGCCATCGTCCTGACTTTC. Translation: CVIQRPRSGAIVLTF.

As for this clonotype: Because the CDR3 is missing its conserved closing phenylalanine or tryptophan, this is likely a read error. J is TRBJ2-5 and V is TRBV10-3; D perhaps matches TRBD2 (6 bases). The CDR3 covers 15 residues. Germline CDR1 and CDR2: ENHRY and SYGVKD. This chain's CDR3 is CVISDPRGSQETQYL. DNA for the CDR3: TGTGTCATCAGTGACCCCCGGGGGTCCCAAGAGACCCAGTACCTC.

About this clonotype: The germline gene is not matched at one end of the junction; a read error may be the cause. The J gene is TRBJ2-1, the V gene TRBV11-2; D call uncertain. Germline V gene lookup returns CDR1 SGHAT and CDR2 FQNNGV. The CDR3 contains 13 residues. The CDR3 nucleotides read TGTGCCAGTAGCTTAGGGCCGGGCCTCGAGCAGTTCTTC. It specifies CASSLGPGLEQFF. The variable domain in full, with the rest retrieved from reference TRBV11-2 and TRBJ2-1, is EAGVAQSPRYKIIEKRQSVAFWCNPISGHATLYWYQQILGQGPKLLIQFQNNGVVDDSQLPKDRFSAERLKGVDSTLKIQPAKLEDSAVYLCASSLGPGLEQFFGPGTRLTVL.

About this clonotype: The CDR3 does not close with the conserved phenylalanine or tryptophan, likely indicating a read error. This chain uses TRBV11-2 with TRBJ1-1; D remains ambiguous. CDR3 length: 15 residues. Germline V gene lookup returns CDR1 SGHAT and CDR2 FQNNGV. The CDR3 protein is CANSPLGPLSTEAFS. DNA of the CDR3: TGTGCCAACAGCCCATTGGGCCCCTTGAGCACTGAAGCTTTCTCT.

About this clonotype itself: The CDR3 end shows no conserved phenylalanine or tryptophan, and so a read error is likely. Because the CDR3's place on the DNA is in doubt, the DNA is left out and the CDR3 is given as listed by TCRdb. The chain joins TRBV6-6 to TRBJ2-7; the table assigns TRBD2, which was not confirmed against the DNA. From its first to its last residue, the CDR3 has 13 amino acids. The germline CDR1 and CDR2 sequences are MNHNY and SVGAGI (reference sequence). The CDR3 is CASTPGLSYEKYL.

Comment on this clonotype: Sequence at one end of the junction differs from germline and may be a read error. The chain uses TRBV12-3 or TRBV12-4 and TRBJ2-1; 7 nucleotides align to TRBD1. The CDR3 covers 15 residues. CDR3 sequence reads: CTSRGSGRPYNEQFF. The CDR3 coding sequence is TGTACCAGCAGGGGGTCGGGACGGCCATACAATGAGCAGTTCTTC.

V and J are TRBV5-5 and TRBJ1-3; possibly TRBD1 for D (5 bases). Germline assignment: CDR1 SGHKS and CDR2 YYEKEE (reference sequence). V lost 5 bases and J 1 base, leaving 19 bases between the germline ends. This CDR3 spans 17 amino acids. The DNA for the CDR3 is TGTGCCAGCAGTGTCGGGACGGATCTCCTTTCTGGAAACACCATATATTTT. Protein: CASSVGTDLLSGNTIYF.

As for this clonotype: At one end, the junction sequence differs from germline, possibly due to a read error. The V and J genes are TRBV6-2 or TRBV6-3 and TRBJ2-2; 8 positions match TRBD1. The CDR3 loop spans 15 amino acids. CDR1 is MNHEY and CDR2 is SVGEGT in the germline V gene. This CDR3 is CASRTSGGDAGELLF. DNA for the CDR3: TGTGCCAGTAGAACATCAGGGGGCGACGCCGGGGAGCTGCTTTTT.

This rearrangement joins TRBV18 to TRBJ2-7; 7 bases fit TRBD1. The germline V gene encodes CDR1 KGHSH and CDR2 LQKENI. There are 16 residues in the CDR3. The V segment lost 3 bases and the J segment 2 bases; nucleotides outside the gene matches: 10. CDR3 residues: CASSPSLGGSTYEQYF. For the CDR3, the DNA is TGTGCCAGCTCACCGTCTTTAGGGGGCTCCACCTACGAGCAGTACTTC.

The V and J genes are TRBV7-2 and TRBJ2-3, with D possibly TRBD2 on 5 matching bases. The CDR3 is 13 amino acids. V lost 2 bases and J lost 5, with 8 bases in between. In germline, CDR1 is SGHTA, CDR2 FQGNSA. In DNA form, the CDR3 reads TGTGCCAGCAGCTTACTAGCCCGAGATACGCAGTATTTT. Translating it yields CASSLLARDTQYF. Combining the CDR3 with reference TRBV7-2 and TRBJ2-3 gives the whole variable domain GAGVSQSPSNKVTEKGKDVELRCDPISGHTALYWYRQSLGQGLEFLIYFQGNSAPDKSGLPSDRFSAERTGGSVSTLTIQRTQQEDSAVYLCASSLLARDTQYFGPGTRLTVL.

Details on this clonotype: A junction boundary mismatches the germline segment, possibly from a read error. V and J are TRBV28 and TRBJ1-2; D is uncertain. Germline V gene lookup returns CDR1 MDHEN and CDR2 SYDVKM. CDR3 length equals 13 residues. This CDR3 is CSSGLMVSYGYTF. The CDR3 DNA reads TGTTCCAGCGGTTTAATGGTCAGCTATGGCTACACCTTC.